Listed here are 26 T cell receptor beta chains from one sample, sequenced in a study of T cell changes during pregnancy in multiple sclerosis. Some clones are missing from TCRdb's copy, which holds only in-frame ones; the method was immunoSEQ multiplex PCR. The sample shows 70,000 to 95,000 clones, around 93% of them seen only once. The material was peripheral blood, obtained in the first trimester of pregnancy. The receptors come from a female donor with multiple sclerosis, enrolled in a pregnancy study.

A single count supports this clone. J is TRBJ1-4 and V is TRBV6-5; D is possibly TRBD1 (5 bases). The CDR3 has 13 residues. Germline lookup yields CDR1 MNHEY and CDR2 SVGAGI. V lost 10 bases and J lost 4, with 13 bases in between. CDR3 sequence: CATWDSSNEKLFF. In DNA form, the CDR3 reads TGTGCCACTTGGGACTCCAGTAATGAAAAACTGTTTTTT.

CDR3: CASSETGTGNEKLFF. The CDR3 DNA reads TGTGCCAGCAGTGAGACCGGGACAGGGAATGAAAAACTGTTTTTT. The V and J genes are TRBV2 and TRBJ1-4, with 9 nucleotides matching TRBD1. The germline V gene encodes CDR1 SNHLY and CDR2 FYNNEI. The CDR3 is 15 amino acids. J gave up 5 bases and V 3 bases, and 4 bases lay outside the gene matches. The variable domain in full, completed from reference TRBV2 and TRBJ1-4, reads EPEVTQTPSHQVTQMGQEVILRCVPISNHLYFYWYRQILGQKVEFLVSFYNNEISEKSEIFDDQFSVERPDGSNFTLKIRSTKLEDSAMYFCASSETGTGNEKLFFGSGTQLSVL.

The chain combines TRBV7-8 with TRBJ2-3; D might be TRBD2 (8 bases). From germline, CDR1 is SGHVS and CDR2 FQNEAQ. Trimming took off 5 bases at V and 2 bases at J, with 20 bases between the two ends. There are 17 residues in the CDR3. DNA of the CDR3: TGTGCCAGCAGCCGGGGGGGGAGGACAGGATCCACAGATACGCAGTATTTT. It is translated as CASSRGGRTGSTDTQYF.

The genes are TRBV19 and TRBJ1-5, with D uncertain. The V and J ends lost 6 bases and 6 bases respectively, with 18 bases between them. Germline loops: CDR1 LNHDA, CDR2 SQIVND (reference sequence). This CDR3 is 15 amino acids long. The CDR3: CASRGIRGRGQPQHF. In nucleotides, the CDR3 is TGTGCCAGTAGAGGGATACGGGGAAGAGGTCAGCCCCAGCATTTT.

The V and J genes are TRBV5-1 and TRBJ1-6; D remains unclear. V lost 3 bases and J lost 7, with 2 bases in between. This CDR3 has 11 amino acids. In germline, CDR1 is SGHRS, CDR2 YFSETQ. The CDR3 protein is CASSSNSPLHF. DNA for the CDR3: TGCGCCAGCAGCTCGAATTCACCCCTCCACTTT. The full variable domain, in which reference TRBV5-1 and TRBJ1-6 provide the parts outside the CDR3, is KAGVTQTPRYLIKTRGQQVTLSCSPISGHRSVSWYQQTPGQGLQFLFEYFSETQRNKGNFPGRFSGRQFSNSRSEMNVSTLELGDSALYLCASSSNSPLHFGNGTRLTVT.

J is TRBJ1-2 and V is TRBV6-5, with 8 bases that match TRBD1. V trimming: 1 base; J trimming: 4 bases; junction bases outside the gene matches: 5. The CDR3 is 15 residues long. Per the germline V gene, CDR1 is MNHEY and CDR2 is SVGAGI. For the CDR3, the DNA is TGTGCCAGCAGTTACTTTCAGGGGGCTGGCTATGGCTACACCTTC. Encoded protein: CASSYFQGAGYGYTF.

The chain couples TRBV5-1 to TRBJ2-5; D is perhaps TRBD2 (6 bases). The DNA end favors TRBJ2-7, so the J call may be wrong. This CDR3 is 12 amino acids long. Germline V gene sequence: CDR1 SGHRS, CDR2 YFSETQ. The chain's CDR3 is CASSDTGVEQYF. The CDR3, as DNA: TGCGCCAGCTCGGACACGGGGGTCGAGCAGTACTTC.

CDR3 loop: CASQWGGTGELFF. CDR3 nucleotides: TGTGCCAGCCAATGGGGAGGGACCGGGGAGCTGTTTTTT. The chain employs TRBV28 and TRBJ2-2, with 7 bases lining up with TRBD2. V was pared by 8 bases and J by 5 bases, with 5 bases of the junction left unmatched. This CDR3 comprises 13 residues. Germline V gene lookup returns CDR1 MDHEN and CDR2 SYDVKM.

Only a few counts were recorded for this clone. This chain uses TRBV27 with TRBJ2-2, with 8 bases matching TRBD2. The junction had 9 bases not matched to a gene; V was cut back by 0 bases and J by 0 bases. This CDR3 region has 19 residues. The germline gives CDR1 MNHEY, CDR2 SMNVEV (reference sequence). The CDR3 region is CASSLSQRGLLSNTGELFF. In nucleotides, the CDR3 is TGTGCCAGCAGTTTATCCCAGCGGGGGCTTCTGTCGAACACCGGGGAGCTGTTTTTT.

The chain carries TRBV2 and TRBJ2-2, with D unclear. The V end lost 5 bases, the J end lost 4 bases, and 8 bases lay between the germline ends. Looked up from germline, CDR1 is SNHLY and CDR2 is FYNNEI. The CDR3 loop spans 13 amino acids. The CDR3 DNA follows: TGTGCCAGCAGTAGGCGGCTCACCGGGGAGCTGTTTTTT. As protein: CASSRRLTGELFF.

This chain joins TRBV6-5 and TRBJ1-3; D unresolved. The germline CDR1 and CDR2 sequences are MNHEY and SVGAGI. Trimming shortened V by 2 bases and J by 0 bases, and 5 bases separated the two germline ends. The CDR3 covers 14 residues. The DNA of the CDR3 is TGTGCCAGCAGTTACGCAGGCTCTGGAAACACCATATATTTT. Its translation: CASSYAGSGNTIYF.

In this sample, this clone turned up once. This chain links TRBV9 with TRBJ2-1; 10 bases match TRBD2. With V trimmed by 0 bases and J by 9 bases, 9 bases remained unmatched. The CDR3 consists of 16 residues. CDR1 and CDR2 from the germline V gene are SGDLS and YYNGEE. CDR3 nucleotide sequence: TGTGCCAGCAGCGTAGATGCTAGCGGGGGCCTTCTTGAGCAGTTCTTC. This translates into CASSVDASGGLLEQFF.

The chain joins TRBV28 to TRBJ1-1; TRBD1 agrees at 10 bases. The CDR3 is made up of 15 amino acids. V was pared by 3 bases and J by 4 bases, with 5 bases of the junction left unmatched. The germline V gene encodes CDR1 MDHEN and CDR2 SYDVKM. CDR3 region: CASSFSGTGVTEAFF. CDR3 bases: TGTGCCAGCAGTTTCTCCGGGACAGGGGTCACTGAAGCTTTCTTT.

The chain combines TRBV18 with TRBJ1-1; D may be TRBD1 (5 bases). With 0 bases removed from V and 11 bases from J, the gap between germline ends came to 19 bases. Germline CDR1 and CDR2: KGHSH and LQKENI. This CDR3 contains 15 residues. The CDR3 sequence is CASSPPGIGREDAFF. The CDR3 DNA is TGTGCCAGCTCACCACCGGGAATTGGCAGGGAGGATGCTTTCTTT.

The chain employs TRBV7-9 and TRBJ1-2, with D possibly being TRBD1 (5 bases). The V end lost 5 bases, the J end lost 6 bases, and 16 bases lay between the germline ends. Germline CDR1 SEHNR, CDR2 FQNEAQ (reference sequence). This CDR3 has 14 amino acids. The CDR3 DNA follows: TGTGCCAGCAGCAAGGGGTTGTCGGGAGATGGCTACACCTTC. Amino acid sequence: CASSKGLSGDGYTF. Supplemented by reference TRBV7-9 and TRBJ1-2, the full variable domain reads DTGVSQNPRHKITKRGQNVTFRCDPISEHNRLYWYRQTLGQGPEFLTYFQNEAQLEKSRLLSDRFSAERPKGSFSTLEIQRTEQGDSAMYLCASSKGLSGDGYTFGSGTRLTVV.

This chain joins TRBV2 and TRBJ2-7; 7 bases map to TRBD1. V shed 7 bases, J shed 7 bases, and the junction held 13 bases outside the gene matches. This CDR3 comprises 14 residues. Germline lookup yields CDR1 SNHLY and CDR2 FYNNEI. CDR3: CASMPGTDFREQYF. CDR3 sequence (DNA): TGTGCCAGCATGCCCGGGACAGATTTCAGAGAGCAGTACTTC.

The chain recombines TRBV7-9 with TRBJ1-1; TRBD1 aligns across 10 bases. With 5 bases clipped from V and 1 base from J, the junction kept 1 base outside the gene matches. CDR1 and CDR2 from the germline V gene are SEHNR and FQNEAQ (reference sequence). This CDR3 is built from 14 residues. CDR3 nucleotide sequence: TGTGCCAGCAGCCGACAGGGGGCGAACACTGAAGCTTTCTTT. Translating it yields CASSRQGANTEAFF.

J is TRBJ2-7 and V is TRBV9, with D possibly being TRBD2 (6 bases). Germline-derived CDR1 and CDR2 are SGDLS and YYNGEE. The CDR3 loop spans 14 amino acids. The V gene lost 3 bases and the J gene lost 7 bases, with 17 bases spanning the gap. This CDR3 reads CASSGRDSLSEQYF. The CDR3 DNA sequence: TGTGCCAGCAGCGGCCGGGACTCCCTGAGTGAGCAGTACTTC.

The genes are TRBV10-1 and TRBJ2-7; TRBD1 agrees at 10 bases. The J segment lost 5 bases and the V segment lost 3 bases, leaving 10 bases of the junction unmatched. This CDR3 spans 16 amino acids. Per the germline V gene, CDR1 is WNHNN and CDR2 is SYGVQD (reference sequence). The CDR3 DNA is TGCGCCAGCAGTGAAAGACCGGGACAGGGGATAAACGAGCAGTACTTC. Amino acids: CASSERPGQGINEQYF.

This clone was seen only once. V is TRBV4-1 and J is TRBJ2-1; 7 bases map to TRBD1. CDR3 length: 17 residues. V dropped 4 bases and J dropped 4; count of bases not matched to a gene: 13. Germline-derived CDR1 and CDR2 are MGHRA and YSYEKL. The CDR3 sequence: CASSLTNRGKSYNEQFF. The CDR3 DNA reads as TGCGCCAGCAGCCTAACCAACAGGGGAAAGTCGTACAATGAGCAGTTCTTC.

The chain couples TRBV18 to TRBJ1-3; tentatively, D is TRBD1 (5 bases). V was cut by 5 bases and J by 0 bases, with 5 bases left in between. This CDR3 spans 13 amino acids. The germline CDR1 and CDR2 sequences are KGHSH and LQKENI. The chain's CDR3 is CASSDSSGNTIYF. For the CDR3, the DNA is TGTGCCAGCTCAGACAGCTCTGGAAACACCATATATTTT.

The rearrangement joins TRBV6-1 to TRBJ2-5, with TRBD1 identical over 7 bases. The CDR3 runs to 15 residues. Germline V lookup: CDR1 MNHNS, CDR2 SASEGT. Germline trimming cut 0 bases from V and 4 bases from J; bases unmatched to any gene: 5. The CDR3 here is CASSEAAGGLETQYF. The CDR3 DNA sequence: TGTGCCAGCAGTGAAGCAGCAGGGGGATTAGAGACCCAGTACTTC.

This clone has just one count. J is TRBJ1-2 and V is TRBV14; 9 bases align to TRBD1. J gave up 5 bases and V 1 base, and 8 bases lay outside the gene matches. This CDR3 has 16 residues. Germline lookup yields CDR1 SGHDN and CDR2 FVKESK. The CDR3 is CASSQVGQGLSYGYTF. DNA for the CDR3: TGTGCCAGCAGCCAAGTTGGACAGGGGTTGTCGTATGGCTACACCTTC.

This chain connects TRBV11-1 to TRBJ2-1, with TRBD2 as a possible D gene (7 bases). The CDR3 is 13 amino acids. V was trimmed by 5 bases and J by 10 bases, leaving 15 bases between them. CDR1 is SGHAT and CDR2 is FQDESV in the germline V gene (reference sequence). This CDR3 is CASSPPGGPEQFF. CDR3 coding DNA: TGTGCCAGCAGCCCCCCCGGGGGGCCGGAGCAGTTCTTC.

The rearrangement uses TRBV19 and TRBJ1-5, with D unresolved. The CDR3 runs 12 residues. Germline CDR1 LNHDA, CDR2 SQIVND (reference sequence). Trimming stripped 3 bases from V and 9 bases from J, with 9 bases between. CDR3 bases: TGTGCCAGTAGTATTGGGGAGCGGCCCCAGCATTTT. It is translated as CASSIGERPQHF.

The J gene is TRBJ2-6, the V gene TRBV18, with D perhaps TRBD1 (7 bases). The CDR3 contains 16 residues. Trimming cost V 1 base and J 3 bases, with 10 bases left between them. Germline-derived CDR1 and CDR2 are KGHSH and LQKENI. CDR3 nucleotides: TGTGCCAGCTCACCACGACAGGGAGGTGGGGCCAACGTCCTGACTTTC. The encoded protein is CASSPRQGGGANVLTF.